Below are 13 T cell receptor beta chains sequenced from a single sample in a study of blood T cell repertoires in COVID-19. The table came from immunoSEQ multiplex PCR; TCRdb's copy has only in-frame clones and leaves some out. The sample includes 250,000 or so clones, approximately 90% of them seen just once. The sample was PBMCs or T cells enriched from blood (not recorded which). The receptor set was obtained from a man aged 40-55 years who had been exposed to COVID-19.

The genes are TRBV10-2 and TRBJ1-1; TRBD1 matches 8 bases. The CDR3 runs to 13 residues. The V and J ends lost 7 bases and 9 bases, in that order; junction bases with no gene match: 10. Germline assignment: CDR1 WSHSY and CDR2 SAAADI. The CDR3 loop is CASTKGQGSKAFF. The CDR3 DNA reads as TGCGCCAGCACCAAAGGACAGGGCTCCAAAGCTTTCTTT.

The chain carries TRBV7-3 and TRBJ2-5, with 11 positions matching TRBD1. The CDR3 runs to 15 residues. V was clipped by 3 bases and J by 1 base; unmatched bases: 1. Germline V gene sequence: CDR1 SGHTA, CDR2 FQGTGA. The CDR3 loop reads CASSFGTGGQETQYF. The CDR3, as DNA: TGTGCCAGCAGCTTTGGGACAGGGGGCCAAGAGACCCAGTACTTC.

The CDR3 bases are TGTGCCAGCAGCACGGAGCGGGAGTCAGATACGCAGTATTTT. This gives the protein CASSTERESDTQYF. The chain has TRBV7-3 and TRBJ2-3; 8 nucleotides line up with TRBD2. CDR1 SGHTA and CDR2 FQGTGA come from the germline V gene. The CDR3 extends over 14 amino acids. After removal of 5 bases from V and 4 bases from J, the junction contained 5 bases not matched to a gene. Full variable domain (outside the CDR3, taken from reference TRBV7-3 and TRBJ2-3): GAGVSQTPSNKVTEKGKYVELRCDPISGHTALYWYRQSLGQGPEFLIYFQGTGAADDSGLPNDRFFAVRPEGSVSTLKIQRTERGDSAVYLCASSTERESDTQYFGPGTRLTVL.

This chain links TRBV7-9 with TRBJ1-5; tentatively, D is TRBD1 (5 bases). V shed 1 base and J shed 1 base, with 11 bases lying between them. The CDR3 runs to 16 residues. Germline-derived CDR1 and CDR2 are SEHNR and FQNEAQ (reference sequence). The DNA for the CDR3 is TGTGCCAGCAGCTTAGAAGGAGGGGTCAGCAATCAGCCCCAGCATTTT. As protein: CASSLEGGVSNQPQHF. Full variable domain (remainder filled in from reference TRBV7-9 and TRBJ1-5): DTGVSQNPRHKITKRGQNVTFRCDPISEHNRLYWYRQTLGQGPEFLTYFQNEAQLEKSRLLSDRFSAERPKGSFSTLEIQRTEQGDSAMYLCASSLEGGVSNQPQHFGDGTRLSIL.

A single count supports this clone. The chain has TRBV3-1 (or the pseudogene TRBV3-2) and TRBJ2-1; no clear D gene. In germline, CDR1 is LGHDT, CDR2 YNNKEL (reference sequence). Trimming removed 4 bases from V and 10 bases from J, with 11 bases in between. The CDR3 sequence is 12 residues long. The DNA of the CDR3 is TGTGCCAGCAGCCTCTGGCGGTCAGAGCAGTTCTTC. Its protein is CASSLWRSEQFF.

The count of this clone is one. This sequence joins TRBV19 and TRBJ2-7; TRBD1 agrees at 8 bases. CDR1 LNHDA and CDR2 SQIVND come from the germline V gene (reference sequence). The CDR3 is 13 residues long. Trimming at V came to 5 bases and at J to 4 bases, leaving 4 bases not matched to a gene. Here the CDR3 DNA reads TGTGCCAGTAGTGGCAACAGGGGGTACGAGCAGTACTTC. It encodes CASSGNRGYEQYF.

V usage is TRBV5-6 and J usage is TRBJ2-7, with a weak D call TRBD2 (6 bases). The V end was cut by 2 bases, the J end by 6 bases, with 15 bases between. The germline CDR1 and CDR2 sequences are SGHDT and YYEEEE. The length of the CDR3 is 14 residues. The CDR3 is CASSFGAGGAEQYF. The DNA for the CDR3 is TGTGCCAGCAGCTTTGGGGCAGGCGGGGCCGAGCAGTACTTC.

This clone has only one observation. DNA of the CDR3: TGTGCCAGCAGGGGGGACACCTCCTACGAGCAGTACTTC. Its translation is CASRGDTSYEQYF. The V and J genes are TRBV28 and TRBJ2-7; tentative D call: TRBD1 (6 bases). Trimming pared 6 bases from V and 0 bases from J, leaving 9 bases between. Germline CDR1 MDHEN, CDR2 SYDVKM. This CDR3 is built from 13 residues.

The chain uses TRBV5-1 and TRBJ2-7; no reliable D call. V lost 4 bases and J 3 bases, leaving 17 bases between the germline ends. The CDR3 is 15 amino acids. The germline V gene encodes CDR1 SGHRS and CDR2 YFSETQ. CDR3 sequence (DNA): TGCGCCAGCAGCCTGGAATTCGGGTCAAACTACGAGCAGTACTTC. It specifies CASSLEFGSNYEQYF. The entire variable domain, with the rest obtained from reference TRBV5-1 and TRBJ2-7, is as follows: KAGVTQTPRYLIKTRGQQVTLSCSPISGHRSVSWYQQTPGQGLQFLFEYFSETQRNKGNFPGRFSGRQFSNSRSEMNVSTLELGDSALYLCASSLEFGSNYEQYFGPGTRLTVT.

The chain carries TRBV5-4 and TRBJ1-2, with 9 bases aligning to TRBD1. The CDR3 is 17 amino acids. Germline V gene data show CDR1 as SGHNT and CDR2 as YYREEE (reference sequence). The junction had 11 bases not matched to a gene; V was cut back by 4 bases and J by 1 base. CDR3 loop: CASSPGQGMGVNYGYTF. CDR3 bases: TGTGCCAGCAGCCCCGGACAGGGGATGGGGGTTAACTATGGCTACACCTTC. Full variable domain (outside the CDR3, taken from reference TRBV5-4 and TRBJ1-2): ETGVTQSPTHLIKTRGQQVTLRCSSQSGHNTVSWYQQALGQGPQFIFQYYREEENGRGNFPPRFSGLQFPNYSSELNVNALELDDSALYLCASSPGQGMGVNYGYTFGSGTRLTVV.

This clone was counted once. The gene calls are TRBV7-9 and TRBJ2-1, with TRBD2 identical over 11 bases. The ends lost 2 bases at V and 4 bases at J; junction bases unmatched: 4. The CDR3 length is 16 residues. Germline CDR1 reads SEHNR; CDR2 reads FQNEAQ (reference sequence). CDR3 residues: CASSLMGLADYNEQFF. CDR3 DNA sequence: TGTGCCAGCAGCTTAATGGGACTAGCGGATTACAATGAGCAGTTCTTC.

V usage is TRBV27 and J usage is TRBJ2-3; the D gene is possibly TRBD2 (5 bases). Per germline, CDR1 MNHEY and CDR2 SMNVEV (reference sequence). Trimming took off 2 bases at V and 2 bases at J, with 11 bases between the two ends. This CDR3 is built from 15 residues. As DNA, the CDR3 is TGTGCCAGCAGTTTACGTACGGGATCCACAGATACGCAGTATTTT. This translates into CASSLRTGSTDTQYF.

The chain links TRBV9 to TRBJ1-2, with D unclear. The CDR3 contains 12 residues. Germline lookup yields CDR1 SGDLS and CDR2 YYNGEE. V gave up 0 bases and J gave up 6 bases, with 6 bases separating them. The CDR3 region has the DNA TGTGCCAGCAGCGTAGCTGAGCATGGCTACACCTTC. This gives the protein CASSVAEHGYTF.